The sequence of this T cell receptor (beta chain) was determined in a study of blood T cell repertoires in COVID-19. Study-wide context: From the United States, Italy and Spain came samples of acute and convalescent COVID-19. The cDNA or gDNA used as material had been derived from T cells, B-cell-depleted T cells, or PBMCs.

Methods used by the authors: Nucleated cell number was recorded as an estimate derived from reference gene primer amplification. The repertoire was sequenced with immunoSEQ multiplex PCR; TCRdb's copy has only in-frame clones and lacks some. V, J and clone size are those of that table, while D and trimming were read from the DNA. This sample has more than 100,000 clones, with roughly 87% found just once. The CDR3 length is 16 residues. Germline loops: CDR1 LNHDA, CDR2 SQIVND (reference sequence). V lost 5 bases, J lost 3 bases, and 12 bases stayed unmatched. V gene TRBV19 combines with J gene TRBJ2-7, with TRBD1 matching 8 bases. The receptor's source is a woman of 80 years or more in a cohort sampled during active COVID-19. Sequenced sample: peripheral blood. CDR3 in amino acids: CASSSTNRGAIYEQYF. CDR3 nucleotide sequence: TGTGCCAGTAGTTCTACCAACAGGGGGGCAATCTACGAGCAGTACTTC.